Detailed here is one TCR beta chain. The target antigen is unknown. Only in-frame clones appear in the TCRdb table, and some are missing; sequencing was by immunoSEQ multiplex PCR. The sample holds some 100,000 clones, roughly nine tenths seen once. The data stem from a study of T cell responses to AZD1222 COVID-19 vaccine. The overall study: Second-dose timings of about 4 or about 12 weeks were pooled.

CDR3 length equals 17 residues. V lost 2 bases to trimming and J lost 1 base; unmatched junction nucleotides: 5. CDR1 ENHRY and CDR2 SYGVKD come from the germline V gene. Study observations and caveats: Elevations in Spike-specific TCR breadth and depth followed administration of two AZD1222 doses. With dominance at 160-218 and 743-854, vaccine-associated CD4 TCRs spanned spike. Baseline seropositives among AZD1222 recipients totaled only five to seven.

The genes are TRBV10-3 and TRBJ1-1; 12 bases are a match to TRBD1. The TCR originated in an adult in good health. Specimen: peripheral blood, collected on day 0 of AZD1222 vaccination. CDR3 in DNA: TGTGCCATCAGTGAGCGGGGGACAGGGGGCACGAACACTGAAGCTTTCTTT. Its protein is CAISERGTGGTNTEAFF.